These 6 T cell receptor beta chains originate from one sample sequenced in a study of immune evolution from preneoplasia to lung adenocarcinoma. The method was immunoSEQ multiplex PCR; TCRdb's version includes in-frame clones alone and lacks a portion of them. The sample yields around 15,000 clones, 86% seen once. The sequenced sample consisted of FFPE invasive lung adenocarcinoma tissue. These receptors were collected from a person aged 65-85 years with invasive lung adenocarcinoma.

In the case of this clone: The sample has other DNA sequences that encode this CDR3 too. The chain joins TRBV5-8 to TRBJ2-6; D gene unclear. The V gene lost 0 bases and the J gene lost 4 bases, with 8 bases spanning the gap. The CDR3 extends over 15 amino acids. Germline CDR1 is SGHTS and CDR2 is YDEGEE. This chain's CDR3 is CASSLETSGANVLTF. The CDR3 DNA follows: TGTGCCAGCAGCTTGGAAACCTCCGGGGCCAACGTCCTGACTTTC. The full variable domain, its missing parts supplied by reference TRBV5-8 and TRBJ2-6, is EAGVTQSPTHLIKTRGQQATLRCSPISGHTSVYWYQQALGLGLQFLLWYDEGEERNRGNFPPRFSGRQFPNYSSELNVNALELEDSALYLCASSLETSGANVLTFGAGSRLTVL.

The gene calls are TRBV27 and TRBJ1-2, with 8 positions matching TRBD1. The CDR3 runs to 15 residues. The V and J ends lost 6 bases and 4 bases, in that order; junction bases with no gene match: 10. Germline V CDR1 and CDR2: MNHEY, SMNVEV (reference sequence). The CDR3 DNA reads as TGTGCCAGCAGCCCGGGACAGGACCATCTCTATGGCTACACCTTC. It codes for CASSPGQDHLYGYTF.

This chain connects TRBV18 to TRBJ2-6, with 9 bases aligning to TRBD2. This CDR3 is 18 amino acids long. J was trimmed by 0 bases and V by 6 bases; bases with no gene match: 9. Germline V gene sequence: CDR1 KGHSH, CDR2 LQKENI. The CDR3 nucleotides read TGTGCCAGCTCGCTTTCGCTAGCGGGAAGCTCTGGGGCCAACGTCCTGACTTTC. This encodes CASSLSLAGSSGANVLTF.

In the case of this clone: One junction end does not reproduce the germline sequence, and a read error may be involved. The CDR3, as DNA: TGTGTCAGCAGCCAAGCTCTTAGCGGGAGGGACAATGAGCAGTTCTTC. Protein: CVSSQALSGRDNEQFF. The chain combines TRBV4-2 with TRBJ2-1; TRBD2 matches 11 bases. The CDR3 sequence is 16 residues long. CDR1 is LGHNA and CDR2 is YNFKEQ in the germline V gene.

This chain joins TRBV5-4 and TRBJ2-5, with TRBD2 identical over 8 bases. Looked up from germline, CDR1 is SGHNT and CDR2 is YYREEE (reference sequence). With V trimmed by 5 bases and J by 4 bases, 13 bases remained unmatched. The length of the CDR3 is 16 residues. CDR3 bases: TGTGCCAGCAGTCCAAGCGGGGGTGGTTTATTAGAGACCCAGTACTTC. It yields the protein CASSPSGGGLLETQYF.

The genes are TRBV5-1 and TRBJ1-1; no clear D. Between the trimmed V and J ends, which lost 2 bases and 2 bases, there was a span of 7 bases. The CDR3 has 13 amino acids. Germline lookup yields CDR1 SGHRS and CDR2 YFSETQ. The CDR3 protein is CASSFDTNTEAFF. The DNA of the CDR3 is TGCGCCAGCAGCTTCGACACCAACACTGAAGCTTTCTTT.